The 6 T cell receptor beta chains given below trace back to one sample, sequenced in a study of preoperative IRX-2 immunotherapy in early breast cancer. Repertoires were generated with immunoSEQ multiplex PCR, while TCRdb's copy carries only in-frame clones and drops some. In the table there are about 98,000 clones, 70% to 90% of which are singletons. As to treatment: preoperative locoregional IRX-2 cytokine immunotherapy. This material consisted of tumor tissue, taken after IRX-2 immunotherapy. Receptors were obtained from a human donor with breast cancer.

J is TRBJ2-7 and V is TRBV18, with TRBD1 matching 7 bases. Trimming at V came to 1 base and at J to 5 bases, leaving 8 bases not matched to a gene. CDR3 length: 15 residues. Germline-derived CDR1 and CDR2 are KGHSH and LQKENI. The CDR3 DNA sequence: TGTGCCAGCTCACCACAGGGGGCCTCCACCCACGAGCAGTACTTC. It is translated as CASSPQGASTHEQYF.

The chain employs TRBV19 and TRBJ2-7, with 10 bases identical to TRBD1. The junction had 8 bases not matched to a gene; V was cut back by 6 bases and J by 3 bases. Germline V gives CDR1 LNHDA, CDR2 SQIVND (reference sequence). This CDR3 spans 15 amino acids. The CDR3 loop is CASSNPRDRGYEQYF. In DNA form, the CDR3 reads TGTGCCAGTAGCAACCCCCGGGACAGGGGCTACGAGCAGTACTTC.

This chain's CDR3 is CASRQPGLGSYNEQFF. CDR3 coding DNA: TGTGCCAGCAGACAACCGGGACTAGGCTCCTACAATGAGCAGTTCTTC. The chain has TRBV6-8 and TRBJ2-1; 8 bases line up with TRBD2. V was clipped by 6 bases and J by 0 bases; unmatched bases: 7. Germline loops: CDR1 MNHGY, CDR2 SAAAGT. The length of the CDR3 is 16 residues.

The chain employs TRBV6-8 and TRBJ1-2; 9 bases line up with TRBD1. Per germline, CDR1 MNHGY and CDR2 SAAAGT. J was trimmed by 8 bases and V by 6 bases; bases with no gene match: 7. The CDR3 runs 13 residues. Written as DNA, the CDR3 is TGTGCCAGCAGCCTGACAGGGGGGAAGGGCTACACCTTC. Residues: CASSLTGGKGYTF.

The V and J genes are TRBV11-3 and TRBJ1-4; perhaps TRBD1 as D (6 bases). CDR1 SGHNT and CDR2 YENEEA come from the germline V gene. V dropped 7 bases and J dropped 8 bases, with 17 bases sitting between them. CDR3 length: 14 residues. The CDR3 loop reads CASTERGVEEKLFF. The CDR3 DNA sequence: TGTGCCAGCACCGAGAGGGGGGTAGAAGAAAAACTGTTTTTT.

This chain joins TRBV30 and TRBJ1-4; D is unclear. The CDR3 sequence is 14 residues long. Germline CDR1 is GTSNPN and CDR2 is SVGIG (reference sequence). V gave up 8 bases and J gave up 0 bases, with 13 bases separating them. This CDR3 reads CAANYISTNEKLFF. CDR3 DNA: TGTGCCGCGAATTACATATCAACTAATGAAAAACTGTTTTTT.